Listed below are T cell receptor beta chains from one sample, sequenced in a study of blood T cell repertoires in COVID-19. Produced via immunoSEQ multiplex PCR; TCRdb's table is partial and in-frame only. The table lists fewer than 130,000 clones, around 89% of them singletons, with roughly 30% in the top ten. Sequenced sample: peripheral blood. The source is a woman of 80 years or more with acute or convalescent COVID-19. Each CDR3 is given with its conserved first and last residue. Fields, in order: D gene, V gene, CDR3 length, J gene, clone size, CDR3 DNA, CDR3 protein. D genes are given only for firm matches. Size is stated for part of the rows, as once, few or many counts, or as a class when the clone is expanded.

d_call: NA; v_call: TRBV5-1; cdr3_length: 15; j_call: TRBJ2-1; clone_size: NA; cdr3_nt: TGCGCCAGCAGCCCAGTCTGGAGAGTAAACAATGAGCAGTTCTTC; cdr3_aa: CASSPVWRVNNEQFF
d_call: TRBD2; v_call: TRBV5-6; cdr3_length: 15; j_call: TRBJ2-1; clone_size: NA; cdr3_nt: TGTGCCAGCAGCTTGGGGCGGGGGACTTACAATGAGCAGTTCTTC; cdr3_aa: CASSLGRGTYNEQFF
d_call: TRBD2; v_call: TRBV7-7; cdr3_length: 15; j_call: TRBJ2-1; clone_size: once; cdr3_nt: TGTGCCAGCAGCTTTGGACTAGCGGGAGGGAATGAGCAGTTCTTC; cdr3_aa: CASSFGLAGGNEQFF
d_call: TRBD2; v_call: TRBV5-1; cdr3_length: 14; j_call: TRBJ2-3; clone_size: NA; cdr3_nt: TGCGCCAGCAGCTACACTAGCGGGGAAGATACGCAGTATTTT; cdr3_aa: CASSYTSGEDTQYF
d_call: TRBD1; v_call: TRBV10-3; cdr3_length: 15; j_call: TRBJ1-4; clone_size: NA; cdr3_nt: TGTGCCATCAGTGAGTCGACAGGGTCTGGTGAAAAACTGTTTTTT; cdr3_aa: CAISESTGSGEKLFF
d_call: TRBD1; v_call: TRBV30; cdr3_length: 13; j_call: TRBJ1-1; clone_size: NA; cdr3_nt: TGTGCCTGGAGGGGACAGGGGGTCTCTGAAGCTTTCTTT; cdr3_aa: CAWRGQGVSEAFF
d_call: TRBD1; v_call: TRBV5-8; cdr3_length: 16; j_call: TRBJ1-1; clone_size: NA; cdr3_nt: TGTGCCAGCAGCTTGCCGGGACAGGGTTATATCACTGAAGCTTTCTTT; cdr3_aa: CASSLPGQGYITEAFF
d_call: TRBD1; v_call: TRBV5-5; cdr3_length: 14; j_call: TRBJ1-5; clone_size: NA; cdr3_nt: TGTGCCAGCAGCCACGGGACAGAGAATCAGCCCCAGCATTTT; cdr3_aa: CASSHGTENQPQHF
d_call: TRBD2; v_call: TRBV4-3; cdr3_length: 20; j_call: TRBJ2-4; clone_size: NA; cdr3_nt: TGCGCCAGCAGCCAAGATCTATTAAGGGAGGGAGACGCAACCAAAAACATTCAGTACTTC; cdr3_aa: CASSQDLLREGDATKNIQYF
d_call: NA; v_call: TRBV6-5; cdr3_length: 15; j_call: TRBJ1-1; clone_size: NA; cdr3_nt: TGTGCCAGCAGACCCCCGGGGGGGGCGTCGAGGAGGGCTTTCTTT; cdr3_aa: CASRPPGGASRRAFF
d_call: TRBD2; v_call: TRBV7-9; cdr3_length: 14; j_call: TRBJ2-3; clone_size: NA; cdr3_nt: TGTGCCAGCAGCTTAGTAGCGGGGACAGATACGCAGTATTTT; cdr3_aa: CASSLVAGTDTQYF
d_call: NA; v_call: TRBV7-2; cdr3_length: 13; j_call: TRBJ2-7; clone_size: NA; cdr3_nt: TGTGCCAGCAGCTTAGTTCCTTCCTACGAGCAGTACTTC; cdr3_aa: CASSLVPSYEQYF
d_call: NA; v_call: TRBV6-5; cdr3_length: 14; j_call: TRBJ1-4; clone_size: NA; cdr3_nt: TGTGCCAGCGCCCTCGCGGGGGTGGGGGAAAAACTGTTTTTT; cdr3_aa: CASALAGVGEKLFF
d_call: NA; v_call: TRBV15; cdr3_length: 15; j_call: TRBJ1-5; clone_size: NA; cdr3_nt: TGTGCCACCAGCAGAGATGGGGAGCCGGGACAGCCCCAGCATTTT; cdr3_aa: CATSRDGEPGQPQHF
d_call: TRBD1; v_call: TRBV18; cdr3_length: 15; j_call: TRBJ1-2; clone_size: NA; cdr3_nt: TGTGCCAGCTCCCTCGGGACAGGGATTTTATATGGCTACACCTTC; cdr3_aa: CASSLGTGILYGYTF
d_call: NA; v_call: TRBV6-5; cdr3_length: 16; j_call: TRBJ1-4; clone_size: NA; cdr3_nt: TGTGCCAGCAGTTACGTCAGGTCCAGAATCGATGAAAAACTGTTTTTT; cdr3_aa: CASSYVRSRIDEKLFF
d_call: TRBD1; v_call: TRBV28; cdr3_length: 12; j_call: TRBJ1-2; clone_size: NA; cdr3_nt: TGTGCCAGTTCCCAGGGGGACTATGGCTACACCTTC; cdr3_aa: CASSQGDYGYTF
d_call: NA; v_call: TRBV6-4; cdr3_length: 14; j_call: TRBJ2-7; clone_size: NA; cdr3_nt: TGTGCCAGCAGTCCAGACAGGACCTCCTACGAGCAGTACTTC; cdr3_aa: CASSPDRTSYEQYF
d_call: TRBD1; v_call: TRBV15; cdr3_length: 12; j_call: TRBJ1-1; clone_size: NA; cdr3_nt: TGTGCCACCCGACAGGGATACACTGAAGCTTTCTTT; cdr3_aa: CATRQGYTEAFF
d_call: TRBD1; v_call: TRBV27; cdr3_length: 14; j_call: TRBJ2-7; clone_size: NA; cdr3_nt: TGTGCCAGCCACTCTCCGGGACAGCTCTACGAGCAGTACTTC; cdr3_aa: CASHSPGQLYEQYF
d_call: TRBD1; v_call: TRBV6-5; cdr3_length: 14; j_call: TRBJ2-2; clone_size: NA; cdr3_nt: TGTGCCAGCAGTAGGACAGGGGGCACCGGGGAGCTGTTTTTT; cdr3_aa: CASSRTGGTGELFF
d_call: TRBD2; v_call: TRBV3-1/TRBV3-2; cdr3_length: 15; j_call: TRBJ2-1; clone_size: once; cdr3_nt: TGTGCCAGCAGCCAGACTAGCAGCTCCTACAATGAGCAGTTCTTC; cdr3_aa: CASSQTSSSYNEQFF
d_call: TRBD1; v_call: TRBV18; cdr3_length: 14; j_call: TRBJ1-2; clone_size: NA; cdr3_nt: TGTGCCAGCTCACCCGGGACAGGGATGGAAGGCTACACCTTC; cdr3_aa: CASSPGTGMEGYTF
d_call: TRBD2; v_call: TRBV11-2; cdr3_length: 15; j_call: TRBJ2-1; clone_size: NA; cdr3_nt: TGTGCCAGCAGCCCAACTAGCGGGGGTTTGAATGAGCAGTTCTTC; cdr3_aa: CASSPTSGGLNEQFF
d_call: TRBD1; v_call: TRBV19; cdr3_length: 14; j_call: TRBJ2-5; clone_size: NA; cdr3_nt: TGTGCCAGTAGCTCCATCGACAGGGGAGAGACCCAGTACTTC; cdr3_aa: CASSSIDRGETQYF
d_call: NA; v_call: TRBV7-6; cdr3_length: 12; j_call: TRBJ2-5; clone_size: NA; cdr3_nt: TGTGCCAGCAGCTTAGTACTAGAGACCCAGTACTTC; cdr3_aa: CASSLVLETQYF
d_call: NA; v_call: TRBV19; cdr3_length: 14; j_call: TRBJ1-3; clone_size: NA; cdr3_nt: TGTGCCAGTAGGATACAGGGCTCTGGAAACACCATATATTTT; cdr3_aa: CASRIQGSGNTIYF